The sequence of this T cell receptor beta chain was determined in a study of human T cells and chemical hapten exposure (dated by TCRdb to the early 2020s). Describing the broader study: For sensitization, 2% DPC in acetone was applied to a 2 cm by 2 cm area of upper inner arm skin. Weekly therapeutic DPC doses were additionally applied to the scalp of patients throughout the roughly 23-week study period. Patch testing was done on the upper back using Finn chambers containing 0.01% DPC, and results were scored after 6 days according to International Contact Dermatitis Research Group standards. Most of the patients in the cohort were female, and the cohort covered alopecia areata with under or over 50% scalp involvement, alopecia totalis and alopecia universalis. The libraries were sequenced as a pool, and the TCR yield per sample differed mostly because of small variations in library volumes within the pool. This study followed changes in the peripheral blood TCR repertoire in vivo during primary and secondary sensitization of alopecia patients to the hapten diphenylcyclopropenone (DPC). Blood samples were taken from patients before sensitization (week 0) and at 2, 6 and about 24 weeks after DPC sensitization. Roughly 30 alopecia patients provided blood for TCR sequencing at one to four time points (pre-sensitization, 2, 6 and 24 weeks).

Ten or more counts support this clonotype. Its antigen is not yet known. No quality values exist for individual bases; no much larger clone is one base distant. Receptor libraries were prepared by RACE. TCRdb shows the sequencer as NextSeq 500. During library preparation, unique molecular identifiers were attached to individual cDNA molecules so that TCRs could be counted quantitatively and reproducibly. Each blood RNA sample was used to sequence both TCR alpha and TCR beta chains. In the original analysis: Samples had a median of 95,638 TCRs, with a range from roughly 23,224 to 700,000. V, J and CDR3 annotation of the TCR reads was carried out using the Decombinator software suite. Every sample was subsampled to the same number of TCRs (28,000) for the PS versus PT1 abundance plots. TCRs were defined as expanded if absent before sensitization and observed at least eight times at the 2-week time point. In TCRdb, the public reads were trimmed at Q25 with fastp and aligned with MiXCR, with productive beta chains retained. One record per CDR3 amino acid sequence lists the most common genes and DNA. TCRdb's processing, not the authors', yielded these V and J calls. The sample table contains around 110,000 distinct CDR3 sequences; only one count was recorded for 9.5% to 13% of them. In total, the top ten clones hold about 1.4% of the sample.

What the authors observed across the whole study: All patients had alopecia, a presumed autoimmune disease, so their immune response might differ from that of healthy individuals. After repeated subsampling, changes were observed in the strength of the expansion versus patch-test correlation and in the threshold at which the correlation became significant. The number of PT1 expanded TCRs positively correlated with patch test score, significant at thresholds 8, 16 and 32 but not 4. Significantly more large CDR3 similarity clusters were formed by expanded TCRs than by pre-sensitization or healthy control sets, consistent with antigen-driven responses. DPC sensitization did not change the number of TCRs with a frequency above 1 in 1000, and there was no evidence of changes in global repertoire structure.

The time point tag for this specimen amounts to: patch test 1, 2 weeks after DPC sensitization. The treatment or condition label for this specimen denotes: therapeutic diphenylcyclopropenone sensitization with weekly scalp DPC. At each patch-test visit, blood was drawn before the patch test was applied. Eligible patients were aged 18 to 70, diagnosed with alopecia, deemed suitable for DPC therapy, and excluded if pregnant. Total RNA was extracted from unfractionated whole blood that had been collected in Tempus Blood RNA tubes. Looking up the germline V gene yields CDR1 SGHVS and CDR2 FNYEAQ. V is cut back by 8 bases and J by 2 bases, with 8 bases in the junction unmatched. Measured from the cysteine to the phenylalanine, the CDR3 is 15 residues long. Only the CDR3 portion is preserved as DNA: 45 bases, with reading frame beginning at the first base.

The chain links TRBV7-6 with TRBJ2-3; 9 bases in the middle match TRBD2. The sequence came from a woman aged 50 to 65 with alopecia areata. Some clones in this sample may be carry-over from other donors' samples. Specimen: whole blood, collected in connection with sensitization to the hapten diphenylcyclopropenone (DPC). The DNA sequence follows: TGTGCCAGCGGGAAAATAGCGGGGGCCACAGATACGCAGTATTTT. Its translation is CASGKIAGATDTQYF.